Reported below is one T cell receptor beta chain. What it binds is unknown. The CDR3 runs to 19 residues. The trim removed 0 bases at V and 3 bases at J, leaving 14 bases unmatched. Germline CDR1 LGHNA, CDR2 YSLEER. This entry belongs to a study of cytomegalovirus exposure and HLA in healthy donors. Study results and limitations: Later, an analysis found that common viral pathogens appeared to be linked with several of the most significant clusters. Previously analyzed data showed that most TCR beta V segments were productive at a frequency of about 90% or about 30%.

The study ran its PCR with 60 Vbeta and 13 Jbeta primers. Sequencing was performed with immunoSEQ multiplex PCR; in TCRdb, only in-frame clones are kept and a portion is missing. This sample has about 140,000 clones, with roughly four fifths found just once. The chain combines TRBV4-3 with TRBJ2-7; 10 bases match TRBD2. What was sequenced was PBMCs. This TCR was recovered from a male donor in good health and CMV-seronegative. The CDR3 region is CASSQDIPRASGSNYEQYF. CDR3 in DNA: TGCGCCAGCAGCCAAGATATCCCTAGGGCTAGCGGGAGTAACTACGAGCAGTACTTC.